Included here is one T cell receptor (beta chain) sequence, with context. Its target is unknown. This sample was taken from a study of vaccination effects on CD4 cells after COVID-19. The protocol was immunoSEQ multiplex PCR, while the TCRdb copy is restricted to in-frame clones and leaves out a portion. The data show roughly 41,000 clones, roughly two thirds seen once. Under the ViraFEST assay, PBMC were stimulated with viral peptide pools so that antigen-specific CD4+ T cells expanded. Sequencing was performed afterwards. Scientists isolated CD4+ T cells after an approximately 10-day culture period ended. All vaccine recipients tested negative for nucleocapsid antibodies and had never contracted SARS-CoV-2 infection. On days 3 and 7, fresh IL-2 medium replaced half the medium. Study-level points and caveats: Cross-reactivity toward common cold coronaviruses was confined to only 1 of 255 vaccine-induced clones in healthy vaccinees. Vaccine- and infection-induced clones showed marked clonal contraction late following vaccination.

The specimen comprised CD4+ T cells from PBMCs cultured with HCoV-OC43 spike peptides, sampled before COVID-19 vaccination. Regarding subset: HCoV-OC43 spike overlapping peptide pool stimulation. The origin of this receptor is a human donor who received a COVID-19 vaccine.

The CDR3: CASSSGLAGGQETQYF. The DNA of the CDR3 is TGTGCCAGCAGCTCGGGACTAGCGGGGGGGCAAGAGACCCAGTACTTC. This chain uses TRBV7-2 with TRBJ2-5; 16 nucleotides match TRBD2. CDR3 length equals 16 residues. Trimming at V came to 4 bases and at J to 2 bases, leaving 1 base not matched to a gene. Germline CDR1 SGHTA, CDR2 FQGNSA.